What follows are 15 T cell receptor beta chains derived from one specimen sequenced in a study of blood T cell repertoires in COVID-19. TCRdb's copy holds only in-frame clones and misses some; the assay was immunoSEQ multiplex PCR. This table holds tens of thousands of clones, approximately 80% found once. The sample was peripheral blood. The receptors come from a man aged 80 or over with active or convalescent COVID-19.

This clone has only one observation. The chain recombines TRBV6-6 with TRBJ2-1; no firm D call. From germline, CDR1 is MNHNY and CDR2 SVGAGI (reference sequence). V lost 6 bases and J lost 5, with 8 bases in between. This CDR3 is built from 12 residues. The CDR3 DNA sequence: TGTGCCAGCAGACAGATCGACAATGAGCAGTTCTTC. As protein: CASRQIDNEQFF.

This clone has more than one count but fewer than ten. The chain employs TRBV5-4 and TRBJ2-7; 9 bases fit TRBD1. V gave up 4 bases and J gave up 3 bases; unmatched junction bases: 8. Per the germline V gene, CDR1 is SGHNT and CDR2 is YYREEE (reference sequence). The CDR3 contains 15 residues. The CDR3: CASSQTKDRGYEQYF. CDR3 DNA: TGTGCCAGCAGCCAAACGAAGGACAGGGGCTACGAGCAGTACTTC.

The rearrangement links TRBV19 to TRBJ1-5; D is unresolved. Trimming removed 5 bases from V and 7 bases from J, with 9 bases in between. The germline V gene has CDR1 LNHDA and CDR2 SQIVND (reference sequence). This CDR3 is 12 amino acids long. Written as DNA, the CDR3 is TGTGCCAGTAGTGTTGGCTGGCAGCCCCAGCATTTT. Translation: CASSVGWQPQHF.

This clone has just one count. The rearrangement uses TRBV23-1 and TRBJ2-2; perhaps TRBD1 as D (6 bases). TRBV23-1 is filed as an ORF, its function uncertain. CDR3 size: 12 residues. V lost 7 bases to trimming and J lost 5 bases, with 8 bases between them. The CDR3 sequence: CASNRETGELFF. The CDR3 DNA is TGCGCCAGCAACAGGGAAACCGGGGAGCTGTTTTTT.

CDR3 nucleotide sequence: TGTGCCAGTAGTTCGCTGGGAGGGGAGTATAGCAATCAGCCCCAGCATTTT. Translated: CASSSLGGEYSNQPQHF. The chain employs TRBV19 and TRBJ1-5; possibly TRBD1 for D (5 bases). In germline, CDR1 is LNHDA, CDR2 SQIVND (reference sequence). The CDR3 has 17 residues. With 5 bases removed from V and 0 bases from J, the gap between germline ends came to 17 bases.

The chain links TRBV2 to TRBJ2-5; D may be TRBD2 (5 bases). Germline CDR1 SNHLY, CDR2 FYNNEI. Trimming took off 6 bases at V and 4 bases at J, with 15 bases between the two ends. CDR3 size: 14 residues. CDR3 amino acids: CASRYEGIGETQYF. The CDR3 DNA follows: TGTGCCAGCAGATACGAGGGTATCGGAGAGACCCAGTACTTC.

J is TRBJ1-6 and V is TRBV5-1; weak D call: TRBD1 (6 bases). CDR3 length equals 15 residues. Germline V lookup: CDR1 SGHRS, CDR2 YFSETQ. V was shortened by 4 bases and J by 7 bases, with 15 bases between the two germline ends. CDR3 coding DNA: TGCGCCAGCAGCCTAAATCAGGGGCCAAATTCACCCCTCCACTTT. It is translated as CASSLNQGPNSPLHF.

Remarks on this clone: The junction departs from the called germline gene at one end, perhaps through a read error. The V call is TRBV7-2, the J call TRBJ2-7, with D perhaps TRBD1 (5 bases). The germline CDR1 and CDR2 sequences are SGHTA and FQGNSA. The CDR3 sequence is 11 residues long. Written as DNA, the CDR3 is TGTGCCAGCAGCTTATCCAGACAGTGGGTCTTC. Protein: CASSLSRQWVF.

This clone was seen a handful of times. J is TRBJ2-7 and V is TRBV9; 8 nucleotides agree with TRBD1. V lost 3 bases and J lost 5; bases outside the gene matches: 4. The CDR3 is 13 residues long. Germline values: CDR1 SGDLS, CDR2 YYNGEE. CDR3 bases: TGTGCCAGCAGCGGGACAGGGAACAACGAGCAGTACTTC. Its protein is CASSGTGNNEQYF.

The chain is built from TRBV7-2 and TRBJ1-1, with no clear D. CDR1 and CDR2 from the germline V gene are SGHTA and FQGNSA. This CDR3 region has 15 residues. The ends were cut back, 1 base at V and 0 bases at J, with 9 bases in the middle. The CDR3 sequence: CASSLVTGMNTEAFF. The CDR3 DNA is TGTGCCAGCAGCTTAGTGACGGGAATGAACACTGAAGCTTTCTTT.

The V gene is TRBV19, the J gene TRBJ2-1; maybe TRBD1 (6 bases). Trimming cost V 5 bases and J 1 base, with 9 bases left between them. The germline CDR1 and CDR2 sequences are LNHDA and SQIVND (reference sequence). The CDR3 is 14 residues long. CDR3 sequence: CASSRGQSYNEQFF. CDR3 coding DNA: TGTGCCAGTAGTCGGGGACAATCCTACAATGAGCAGTTCTTC.

DNA of the CDR3: TGTGCCAGTAGTATTTCGGGCTATGGCTACACCTTC. Amino acid sequence: CASSISGYGYTF. The chain has TRBV19 and TRBJ1-2; no firm D call. The CDR3 has 12 residues. Germline CDR1 LNHDA, CDR2 SQIVND (reference sequence). V lost 3 bases and J lost 4, with 6 bases in between.

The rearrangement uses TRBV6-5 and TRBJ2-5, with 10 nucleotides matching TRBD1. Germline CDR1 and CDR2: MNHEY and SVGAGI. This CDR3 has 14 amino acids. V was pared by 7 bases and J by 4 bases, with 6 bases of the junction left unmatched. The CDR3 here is CASKPGQGRETQYF. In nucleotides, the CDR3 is TGTGCCAGCAAACCGGGACAGGGGAGAGAGACCCAGTACTTC.

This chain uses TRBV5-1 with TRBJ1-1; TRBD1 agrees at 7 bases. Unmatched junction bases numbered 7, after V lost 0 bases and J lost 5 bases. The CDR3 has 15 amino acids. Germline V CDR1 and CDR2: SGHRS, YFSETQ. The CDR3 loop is CASSLGDREDTEAFF. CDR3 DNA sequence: TGCGCCAGCAGCTTGGGAGACAGGGAGGATACTGAAGCTTTCTTT.

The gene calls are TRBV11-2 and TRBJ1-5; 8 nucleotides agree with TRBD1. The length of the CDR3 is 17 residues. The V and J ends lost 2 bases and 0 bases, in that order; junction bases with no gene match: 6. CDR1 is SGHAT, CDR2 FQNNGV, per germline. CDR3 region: CASSLRGDRYSNQPQHF. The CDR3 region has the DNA TGTGCCAGCAGCTTACGAGGGGACAGGTATAGCAATCAGCCCCAGCATTTT.